These 19 T cell receptor beta chains were sequenced from one sample in a study of blood T cell repertoires in COVID-19. Generated by immunoSEQ multiplex PCR, the TCRdb table keeps only in-frame clones and is missing some. The sample holds approximately 170,000 clones, about 74% seen once. Material: peripheral blood. The receptors stem from a woman of 80 years or more with acute or convalescent COVID-19.

The chain links TRBV28 to TRBJ1-1; unclear D gene. V lost 4 bases, J lost 6 bases, and 12 bases lay in between. CDR3 length equals 13 residues. Germline V gene data show CDR1 as MDHEN and CDR2 as SYDVKM. CDR3: CASSSPGYPEAFF. Written as DNA, the CDR3 is TGTGCCAGCAGTTCCCCGGGATATCCTGAAGCTTTCTTT.

A few counts support this clone. The chain couples TRBV19 to TRBJ1-2; no firm D call. The CDR3 extends over 14 amino acids. Germline V gene sequence: CDR1 LNHDA, CDR2 SQIVND (reference sequence). Deletions cut 5 bases from V and 8 bases from J, with 18 bases between. CDR3 amino acids: CASSPRGPERGYTF. The CDR3 nucleotides read TGTGCCAGTAGTCCCCGCGGGCCCGAGCGGGGCTACACCTTC.

This clone showed up just once. V usage is TRBV5-4 and J usage is TRBJ1-3, with D possibly being TRBD1 (6 bases). Trimming removed 5 bases from V and 0 bases from J, with 15 bases in between. CDR1 is SGHNT, CDR2 YYREEE, per germline (reference sequence). The CDR3 contains 16 residues. Written as DNA, the CDR3 is TGTGCCAGCAGTCAGGGGATGCTCAACTCTGGAAACACCATATATTTT. Translation: CASSQGMLNSGNTIYF.

This clone was picked up one time. This chain uses TRBV6-5 with TRBJ2-3; the D is unclear. The germline CDR1 and CDR2 sequences are MNHEY and SVGAGI. Trimming cost V 5 bases and J 2 bases, with 11 bases left between them. The CDR3 length is 14 residues. The CDR3 loop is CASSQHAPTDTQYF. CDR3 coding DNA: TGTGCCAGCAGTCAACACGCACCCACAGATACGCAGTATTTT.

This clone has ten or more counts. The chain has TRBV5-4 and TRBJ2-1; 9 bases match TRBD2. Unmatched junction bases numbered 5, after V lost 2 bases and J lost 5 bases. The CDR3 contains 15 residues. Germline lookup yields CDR1 SGHNT and CDR2 YYREEE (reference sequence). CDR3 DNA sequence: TGTGCCAGCAGCTTTATAGCGGGAGAGAACAATGAGCAGTTCTTC. Protein sequence: CASSFIAGENNEQFF.

As regards this clone: Sequence at one end of the junction differs from germline and may be a read error. The genes are TRBV3-1 (or the pseudogene TRBV3-2) and TRBJ2-5, with 7 bases matching TRBD2. The V gene's germline CDR1 is LGHDT and CDR2 YNNKEL (reference sequence). The CDR3 sequence is 15 residues long. CDR3 residues: CARSRTGWGGETQYF. CDR3 DNA: TGTGCCCGCAGCCGGACCGGGTGGGGGGGAGAGACCCAGTACTTC.

CDR3 in amino acids: CASSIQQGSTEAFF. The CDR3 DNA reads as TGTGCCAGTAGTATCCAACAGGGATCCACTGAAGCTTTCTTT. The V call is TRBV19, the J call TRBJ1-1, with a possible D match to TRBD1 (6 bases). The CDR3 consists of 14 residues. CDR1 and CDR2 from the germline V gene are LNHDA and SQIVND (reference sequence). The V end lost 3 bases, the J end lost 4 bases, and 12 bases lay between the germline ends.

This clone has a single count. The chain has TRBV19 and TRBJ2-6; the D gene is possibly TRBD2 (5 bases). Between the trimmed V and J ends, which lost 5 bases and 0 bases, there was a span of 11 bases. CDR1 and CDR2 from the germline V gene are LNHDA and SQIVND (reference sequence). This CDR3 spans 16 amino acids. The CDR3 nucleotides are TGTGCCAGTAGTCTAAGACGGGACTCTGGGGCCAACGTCCTGACTTTC. Amino acid sequence: CASSLRRDSGANVLTF.

This clone was picked up a small number of times. The chain recombines TRBV3-1 (or the pseudogene TRBV3-2) with TRBJ2-1; 9 bases line up with TRBD1. The V gene's germline CDR1 is LGHDT and CDR2 YNNKEL (reference sequence). The CDR3 covers 16 residues. Trimming took 5 bases from V and 5 from J; bases not matched to a gene: 10. CDR3 residues: CASSYENRGLHNEQFF. The CDR3 DNA is TGTGCCAGCAGCTACGAAAACAGGGGGCTACACAATGAGCAGTTCTTC.

This clone was seen only once. This chain connects TRBV6-1 to TRBJ1-2; TRBD1 is a possible D gene (6 bases). Trimming removed 0 bases at V and 4 bases at J, with 9 bases between. This CDR3 comprises 14 residues. The germline gives CDR1 MNHNS, CDR2 SASEGT. DNA for the CDR3: TGTGCCAGCAGTGAAGCGGACAGTCTCTATGGCTACACCTTC. Translating gives CASSEADSLYGYTF.

In this sample, this clone turned up a few times. The chain joins TRBV29-1 to TRBJ2-2, with 7 bases lining up with TRBD1. The J segment lost 2 bases and the V segment lost 8 bases, leaving 8 bases of the junction unmatched. CDR3 length: 14 residues. The germline V gene encodes CDR1 SQVTM and CDR2 ANQGSEA. CDR3 sequence (DNA): TGCAGCCCCGAGTGGGACAGAAACACCGGGGAGCTGTTTTTT. Translating it yields CSPEWDRNTGELFF.

This clone was seen a handful of times. The rearrangement uses TRBV19 and TRBJ1-3; no reliable D call. The germline V gene encodes CDR1 LNHDA and CDR2 SQIVND (reference sequence). V was cut by 7 bases and J by 0 bases, with 7 bases left in between. CDR3 size: 13 residues. The CDR3 loop is CASTFLSGNTIYF. The CDR3 nucleotides are TGTGCCAGTACCTTCCTCTCTGGAAACACCATATATTTT. Together with reference TRBV19 and TRBJ1-3, the CDR3 gives the full variable domain: DGGITQSPKYLFRKEGQNVTLSCEQNLNHDAMYWYRQDPGQGLRLIYYSQIVNDFQKGDIAEGYSVSREKKESFPLTVTSAQKNPTAFYLCASTFLSGNTIYFGEGSWLTVV.

The chain recombines TRBV28 with TRBJ2-1; 8 positions match TRBD1. Germline V gene lookup returns CDR1 MDHEN and CDR2 SYDVKM. The CDR3 extends over 15 amino acids. J lost 10 bases, V lost 7 bases, and 15 bases had no gene match. Written as DNA, the CDR3 is TGTGCCAGCATCCGACCCGGACAGGGTGGAGGGGAGCAGTTCTTC. Amino acids: CASIRPGQGGGEQFF.

This chain links TRBV11-2 with TRBJ1-2; TRBD1 matches at 7 bases. This CDR3 comprises 15 residues. The germline V gene has CDR1 SGHAT and CDR2 FQNNGV. Trimming cost V 5 bases and J 5 bases; bases outside gene matches: 11. In nucleotides, the CDR3 is TGTGCCAGCAGCCGGCTTGAGGGGGCTGGATATGGCTACACCTTC. It is translated as CASSRLEGAGYGYTF.

The V and J genes are TRBV7-2 and TRBJ2-1; 10 bases agree with TRBD2. Unmatched junction bases numbered 5, after V lost 5 bases and J lost 10 bases. Germline lookup yields CDR1 SGHTA and CDR2 FQGNSA. The length of the CDR3 is 13 residues. CDR3 protein: CASSPSGSREQFF. The CDR3 bases are TGTGCCAGCAGCCCTAGCGGGAGTAGGGAGCAGTTCTTC. Based on the CDR3 plus reference TRBV7-2 and TRBJ2-1, the full variable domain is GAGVSQSPSNKVTEKGKDVELRCDPISGHTALYWYRQSLGQGLEFLIYFQGNSAPDKSGLPSDRFSAERTGGSVSTLTIQRTQQEDSAVYLCASSPSGSREQFFGPGTRLTVL.

The CDR3 region is CASGQGAVEAFF. The CDR3 DNA is TGTGCCAGCGGACAGGGGGCGGTTGAAGCTTTCTTT. The V and J genes are TRBV6-5 and TRBJ1-1; the match to TRBD1 covers 11 bases. Per the germline V gene, CDR1 is MNHEY and CDR2 is SVGAGI. CDR3 length equals 12 residues. V shed 8 bases and J 7 bases; nucleotides not matched to a gene: 3.

This chain connects TRBV5-1 to TRBJ2-5, with no clear D. In germline, CDR1 is SGHRS, CDR2 YFSETQ. Trimming took off 4 bases at V and 2 bases at J, with 15 bases between the two ends. This CDR3 comprises 15 residues. The CDR3: CASSLVQTPQETQYF. CDR3 nucleotide sequence: TGCGCCAGCAGCCTCGTCCAGACACCACAAGAGACCCAGTACTTC.

CDR3 coding DNA: TGTGCCAGCAGTCCCAACCTCTTGCGCGAGACCCAGTACTTC. This translates into CASSPNLLRETQYF. The chain employs TRBV27 and TRBJ2-5; D not resolved. The CDR3 is 14 amino acids. Per germline, CDR1 MNHEY and CDR2 SMNVEV (reference sequence). V lost 5 bases, J lost 5 bases, and 15 bases lay in between.

V gene TRBV19 combines with J gene TRBJ2-6; 9 bases line up with TRBD1. The germline V gene encodes CDR1 LNHDA and CDR2 SQIVND (reference sequence). This CDR3 contains 19 residues. After removal of 4 bases from V and 0 bases from J, the junction contained 10 bases not matched to a gene. In DNA, the CDR3 is TGTGCCAGTAGTACTTCCCGGACAGGGGAATTCTCTGGGGCCAACGTCCTGACTTTC. Translated, it gives CASSTSRTGEFSGANVLTF.